Given below is one T cell receptor (beta chain) in context. The source of the sample is a study of T cell responses to AZD1222 COVID-19 vaccine. Produced via immunoSEQ multiplex PCR; TCRdb's table is partial and in-frame only. The top ten clones hold 1.9% of a sample with 100,000 to 150,000 clones, more than 85% of them seen once. Germline CDR1 LNHDA, CDR2 SQIVND (reference sequence). The CDR3 runs to 14 residues. V was cut by 5 bases and J by 6 bases, with 16 bases left in between. This sequence joins TRBV19 and TRBJ1-2; D might be TRBD1 (6 bases). This TCR derives from an adult who received the AZD1222 COVID-19 vaccine. This specimen consisted of peripheral blood, obtained 28 days after the second AZD1222 dose. This CDR3 is CASSPGRGADGYTF. For the CDR3, the DNA is TGTGCCAGTAGTCCCGGTAGGGGGGCTGATGGCTACACCTTC. Full variable domain (outside the CDR3, taken from reference TRBV19 and TRBJ1-2): DGGITQSPKYLFRKEGQNVTLSCEQNLNHDAMYWYRQDPGQGLRLIYYSQIVNDFQKGDIAEGYSVSREKKESFPLTVTSAQKNPTAFYLCASSPGRGADGYTFGSGTRLTVV.